This TCR beta chain was identified during a study of T cells in Graves' hyperthyroidism and ophthalmopathy. General study points: Most clonotypes expanded in the thyroid (above 0.001) were also present in blood. Ophthalmopathy was told apart from stable hyperthyroidism by a 13 V-J model.

Trimming took 0 bases from V and 2 from J, leaving 12 bases between them. CDR3 length equals 16 residues. Germline CDR1 is SGHRS and CDR2 is YFSETQ. RNA transcripts gave rise to amplified TCR beta CDR3 regions. HTBI primers were employed in a first-round RT-PCR of the TCR CDR3. Each CDR3 protein gets one entry after TCRdb re-called the multiplex PCR reads with MiXCR. Altogether roughly 380,000 distinct CDR3 sequences are present, approximately 15% being singletons, with the ten largest covering approximately 10%. Any patient presenting with uncontrolled infection, other autoimmune disease, pregnancy or lactation was left out. Cells are PBMCs isolated from over 7.5 ml of fresh blood. This clonotype was recorded many times. Its antigen is as yet unknown.

The chain uses TRBV5-1 and TRBJ2-1, with D tentatively TRBD2 (6 bases). The sequence came from a woman aged 55-69 years with Graves' hyperthyroidism. Specimen: blood. For the CDR3, the DNA is TGCGCCAGCAGCTTGGCGCGGCTAGCGCCCTACAATGAGCAGTTCTTC. Amino acids: CASSLARLAPYNEQFF.